A single sample is the source of the 21 T cell receptor beta chains below, sequenced in a study of T cells expressing NK-cell markers. TCRdb reanalyzed the 5' RACE reads, giving one entry per CDR3 protein sequence and no DNA. This repertoire includes around 110,000 distinct CDR3 sequences. The sequenced material came from blood T cells: a sorted CD56 or NKG2C T cell subset, CD4+ or CD8+ T cells, or bulk PBMC T cells (not recorded which). The receptors here all came from a woman aged 18-70 years in good health.

The chain recombines TRBV29-1 with TRBJ2-1. The germline CDR1 and CDR2 sequences are SQVTM and ANQGSEA. The CDR3 is 14 amino acids. CDR3 loop: CSVKNSNLNNEQFF.

This sequence joins TRBV4-1 and TRBJ1-6; there is no DNA to check the TCRdb D call of TRBD1. The CDR3 totals 15 residues. The V gene's germline CDR1 is MGHRA and CDR2 YSYEKL. The CDR3 loop reads CASSPGTGAGTPLHF.

The chain employs TRBV29-1 and TRBJ2-7; checking the TCRdb D call of TRBD1 is not possible without DNA. The CDR3 covers 14 residues. Germline CDR1 SQVTM, CDR2 ANQGSEA. The CDR3 loop is CSTLDRGHSYEQYF.

The chain has TRBV7-2 and TRBJ1-5; absent DNA, TCRdb's TRBD1 call cannot be checked. Germline CDR1 SGHTA, CDR2 FQGNSA. CDR3 length: 15 amino acids. The CDR3 sequence: CASSLNRDSNQPQHF.

The chain combines TRBV7-8 with TRBJ2-5; TCRdb lists TRBD1, though no DNA is available to test this call. The CDR3 covers 17 residues. The germline V gene encodes CDR1 SGHVS and CDR2 FQNEAQ. This CDR3 is CASSSRPGGGLKETQYF. Full variable domain (missing parts from reference TRBV7-8 and TRBJ2-5): GAGVSQSPRYKVAKRGQDVALRCDPISGHVSLFWYQQALGQGPEFLTYFQNEAQLDKSGLPSDRFFAERPEGSVSTLKIQRTQQEDSAVYLCASSSRPGGGLKETQYFGPGTRLLVL.

The V call is TRBV6-4, the J call TRBJ2-1; absent DNA, TCRdb's TRBD1 call cannot be checked. The length of the CDR3 is 15 residues. Germline V lookup: CDR1 MRHNA, CDR2 SNTAGT. The CDR3 protein is CASSDAGEGYNEQFF.

The chain links TRBV4-3 to TRBJ2-7; the TCRdb call, TRBD2, lacks DNA for checking. This CDR3 region has 14 residues. The germline gives CDR1 LGHNA, CDR2 YSLEER. The CDR3 loop is CASSQWEGGYEQYF.

The rearrangement joins TRBV4-3 to TRBJ2-2. Germline CDR1 and CDR2: LGHNA and YSLEER. The CDR3 totals 13 residues. The CDR3 protein is CASSQAYTGELFF.

V gene TRBV9 combines with J gene TRBJ2-2. Germline V CDR1 and CDR2: SGDLS, YYNGEE. CDR3 size: 14 residues. CDR3 loop: CASSVDRIGGELFF.

CDR3 protein: CASSPGTHHYNEQFF. The V and J genes are TRBV6-1 and TRBJ2-1; TCRdb reports TRBD1, a call that lacks DNA to check it against. This CDR3 is built from 15 residues. Germline CDR1 and CDR2: MNHNS and SASEGT.

This rearrangement joins TRBV11-2 to TRBJ2-1. CDR3 length equals 16 residues. CDR1 is SGHAT and CDR2 is FQNNGV in the germline V gene. CDR3 protein: CASSLITGGTYNEQFF.

The J gene is TRBJ2-3, the V gene TRBV20-1; TCRdb's D gene call, TRBD2, goes unchecked for lack of DNA. Germline V gene lookup returns CDR1 DFQATT and CDR2 SNEGSKA (reference sequence). This CDR3 contains 14 residues. CDR3 region: CSAPTSGFTDTQYF.

The chain joins TRBV19 to TRBJ2-7; no DNA is available, so the TRBD2 call from TCRdb remains unchecked. The CDR3 sequence is 13 residues long. Germline lookup yields CDR1 LNHDA and CDR2 SQIVND (reference sequence). The CDR3 region is CASSIDIGRESYF.

V gene TRBV11-2 combines with J gene TRBJ1-3; checking the TCRdb D call of TRBD1 is not possible without DNA. The CDR3 is 17 amino acids. Per the germline V gene, CDR1 is SGHAT and CDR2 is FQNNGV. CDR3 region: CASSSYRQRHSGNTIYF.

The chain carries TRBV19 and TRBJ2-3; TCRdb reports TRBD1, a call that lacks DNA to check it against. The germline V gene encodes CDR1 LNHDA and CDR2 SQIVND (reference sequence). CDR3 length: 15 residues. CDR3 in amino acids: CASHQMGAPTDTQYF.

The chain carries TRBV3-1 and TRBJ2-5; the TCRdb call, TRBD1, lacks DNA for checking. From germline, CDR1 is LGHDT and CDR2 YNNKEL (reference sequence). The CDR3 spans 12 residues. CDR3 amino acids: CASSLDRGTQYF.

V is TRBV6-1 and J is TRBJ2-7; lacking DNA, the TRBD1 call made by TCRdb goes unchecked. The CDR3 has 14 residues. Germline-derived CDR1 and CDR2 are MNHNS and SASEGT. The CDR3 protein is CASTQAGHHYEQYF.

CDR3 amino acids: CASTGDSENIQYF. This chain uses TRBV27 with TRBJ2-4; TCRdb gives TRBD1 as the D gene, but with no DNA this cannot be confirmed. Germline assignment: CDR1 MNHEY and CDR2 SMNVEV (reference sequence). CDR3 size: 13 residues.

The CDR3 here is CASSQDRTGTPAYEQYF. The genes are TRBV4-1 and TRBJ2-7; without DNA, the TCRdb call of TRBD1 cannot be checked. Germline CDR1 is MGHRA and CDR2 is YSYEKL. The CDR3 runs to 17 residues.

The V gene is TRBV9, the J gene TRBJ2-2; TCRdb calls TRBD1, which cannot be checked without DNA. The CDR3 runs 17 residues. The germline V gene encodes CDR1 SGDLS and CDR2 YYNGEE. The CDR3 sequence is CASSGPWGGPNTGELFF.

This CDR3 reads CASSPGTSSVDEQFF. This chain uses TRBV23-1 with TRBJ2-1; the TCRdb D gene call, TRBD2, has no DNA to confirm it. TRBV23-1 is labeled an ORF, and its function is uncertain. This CDR3 region has 15 residues.